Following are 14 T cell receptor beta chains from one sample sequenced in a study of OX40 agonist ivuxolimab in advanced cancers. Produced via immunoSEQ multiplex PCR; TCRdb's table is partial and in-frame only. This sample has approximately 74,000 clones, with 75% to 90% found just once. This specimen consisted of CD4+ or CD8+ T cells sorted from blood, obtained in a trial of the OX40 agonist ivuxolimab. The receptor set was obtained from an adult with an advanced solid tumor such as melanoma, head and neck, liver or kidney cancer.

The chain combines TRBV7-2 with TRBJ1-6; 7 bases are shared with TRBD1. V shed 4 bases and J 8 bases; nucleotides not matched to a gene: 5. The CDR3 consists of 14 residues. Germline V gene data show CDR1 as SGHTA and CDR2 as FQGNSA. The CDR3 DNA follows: TGTGCCAGCAGCTCGGGACAGACTTATTCACCCCTCCACTTT. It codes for CASSSGQTYSPLHF. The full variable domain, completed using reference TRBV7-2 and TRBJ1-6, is GAGVSQSPSNKVTEKGKDVELRCDPISGHTALYWYRQSLGQGLEFLIYFQGNSAPDKSGLPSDRFSAERTGGSVSTLTIQRTQQEDSAVYLCASSSGQTYSPLHFGNGTRLTVT.

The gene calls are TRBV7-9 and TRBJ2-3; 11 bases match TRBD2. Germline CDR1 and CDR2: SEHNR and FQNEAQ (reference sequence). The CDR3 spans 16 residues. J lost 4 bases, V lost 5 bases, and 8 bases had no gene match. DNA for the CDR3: TGTGCCAGCAGCCCCGTTAGCGGGAGGGCACCAGATACGCAGTATTTT. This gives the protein CASSPVSGRAPDTQYF. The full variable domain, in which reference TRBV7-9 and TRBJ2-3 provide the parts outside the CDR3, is DTGVSQNPRHKITKRGQNVTFRCDPISEHNRLYWYRQTLGQGPEFLTYFQNEAQLEKSRLLSDRFSAERPKGSFSTLEIQRTEQGDSAMYLCASSPVSGRAPDTQYFGPGTRLTVL.

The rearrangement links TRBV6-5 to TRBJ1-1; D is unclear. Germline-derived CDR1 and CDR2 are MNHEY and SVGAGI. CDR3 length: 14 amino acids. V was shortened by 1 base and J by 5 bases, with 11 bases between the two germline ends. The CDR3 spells CASSYYRVETEAFF. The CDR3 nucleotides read TGTGCCAGCAGTTACTATAGAGTAGAGACTGAAGCTTTCTTT.

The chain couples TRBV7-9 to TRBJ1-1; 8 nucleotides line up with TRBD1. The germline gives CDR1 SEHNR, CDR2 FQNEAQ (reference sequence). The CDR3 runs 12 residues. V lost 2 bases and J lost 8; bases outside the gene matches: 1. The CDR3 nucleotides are TGTGCCAGCAGCTTAACAGGGGGAGAAGCTTTCTTT. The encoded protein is CASSLTGGEAFF.

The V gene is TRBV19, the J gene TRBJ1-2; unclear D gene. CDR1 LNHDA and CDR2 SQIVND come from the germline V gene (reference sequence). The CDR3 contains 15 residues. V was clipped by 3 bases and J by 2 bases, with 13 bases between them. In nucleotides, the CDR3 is TGTGCCAGTAGTATGGAAAGGCTACTCAACTATGGCTACACCTTC. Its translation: CASSMERLLNYGYTF.

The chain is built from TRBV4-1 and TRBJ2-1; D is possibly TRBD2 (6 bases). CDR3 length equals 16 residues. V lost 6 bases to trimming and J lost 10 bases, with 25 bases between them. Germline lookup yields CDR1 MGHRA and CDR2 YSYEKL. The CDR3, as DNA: TGCGCCAGCAGTCCGACCGGGACTTCCCTAACCGGGGAGCAGTTCTTC. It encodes CASSPTGTSLTGEQFF.

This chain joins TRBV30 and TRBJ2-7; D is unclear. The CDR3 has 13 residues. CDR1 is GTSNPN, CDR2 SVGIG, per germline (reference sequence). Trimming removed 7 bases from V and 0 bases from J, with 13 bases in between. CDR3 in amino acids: CASTRVASYEQYF. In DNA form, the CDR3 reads TGTGCCTCCACCCGAGTGGCCTCCTACGAGCAGTACTTC.

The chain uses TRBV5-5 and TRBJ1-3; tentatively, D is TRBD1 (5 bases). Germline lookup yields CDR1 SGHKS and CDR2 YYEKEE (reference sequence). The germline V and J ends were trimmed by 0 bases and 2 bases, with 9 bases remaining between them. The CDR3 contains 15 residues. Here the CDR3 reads CASSLAGPPGNTIYF. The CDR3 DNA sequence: TGTGCCAGCAGCTTGGCAGGGCCTCCTGGAAACACCATATATTTT.

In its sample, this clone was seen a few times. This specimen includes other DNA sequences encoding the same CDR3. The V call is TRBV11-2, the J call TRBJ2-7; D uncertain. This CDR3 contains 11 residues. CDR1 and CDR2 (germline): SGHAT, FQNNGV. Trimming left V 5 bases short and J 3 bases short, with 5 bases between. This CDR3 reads CASSLHYEQYF. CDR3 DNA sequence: TGTGCCAGCAGCCTCCACTACGAGCAGTACTTC.

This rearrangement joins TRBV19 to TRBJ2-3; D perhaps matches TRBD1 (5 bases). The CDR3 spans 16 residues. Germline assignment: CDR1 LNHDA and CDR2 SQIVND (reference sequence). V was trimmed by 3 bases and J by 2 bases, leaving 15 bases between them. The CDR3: CASSMEQGRATDTQYF. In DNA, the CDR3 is TGTGCCAGTAGTATGGAGCAGGGTAGGGCCACAGATACGCAGTATTTT.

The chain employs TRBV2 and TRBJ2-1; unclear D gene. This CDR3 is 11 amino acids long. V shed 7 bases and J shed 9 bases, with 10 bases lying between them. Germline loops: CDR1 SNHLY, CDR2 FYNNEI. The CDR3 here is CASTPQTEQFF. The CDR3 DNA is TGTGCCAGCACCCCCCAAACTGAGCAGTTCTTC.

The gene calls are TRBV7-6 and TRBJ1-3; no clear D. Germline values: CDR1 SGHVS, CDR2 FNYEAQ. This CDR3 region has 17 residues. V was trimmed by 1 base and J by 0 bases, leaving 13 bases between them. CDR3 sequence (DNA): TGTGCCAGCAGCTTAGGAATGAATGTACTCTCTGGAAACACCATATATTTT. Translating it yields CASSLGMNVLSGNTIYF.

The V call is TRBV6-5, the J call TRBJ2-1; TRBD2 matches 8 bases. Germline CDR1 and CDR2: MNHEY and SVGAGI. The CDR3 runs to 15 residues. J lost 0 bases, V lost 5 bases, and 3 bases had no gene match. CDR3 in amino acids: CASSPSGGSYNEQFF. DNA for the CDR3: TGTGCCAGCAGTCCAAGCGGGGGCTCCTACAATGAGCAGTTCTTC.

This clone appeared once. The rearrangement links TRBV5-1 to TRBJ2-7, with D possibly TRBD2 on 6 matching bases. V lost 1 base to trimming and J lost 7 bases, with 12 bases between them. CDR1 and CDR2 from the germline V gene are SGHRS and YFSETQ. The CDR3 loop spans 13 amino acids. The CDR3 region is CASSLLKEGEQYF. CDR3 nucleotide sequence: TGCGCCAGCAGCTTGTTGAAGGAGGGTGAGCAGTACTTC.